This entry lists 7 T cell receptor beta chains sequenced from one sample in a study of patients and donors after allogeneic stem cell transplantation. MiXCR, run by TCRdb on the RT-PCR reads, gives a single entry per CDR3 protein. The sample has approximately 430,000 distinct CDR3 sequences; approximately 16% are singletons. Sequencing was performed on blood, either unsorted or a sorted T cell fraction (not recorded which). Every receptor here comes from a human donor who was either an allogeneic HSCT recipient or a stem cell or donor lymphocyte infusion donor (not recorded which). It is not recorded whose cells these are; they may come from a transplant donor.

The rearrangement joins TRBV9 to TRBJ1-1; 8 bases agree with TRBD1. Trimming cost V 0 bases and J 4 bases; bases outside gene matches: 2. Looked up from germline, CDR1 is SGDLS and CDR2 is YYNGEE. The CDR3 is made up of 14 amino acids. CDR3 DNA: TGTGCCAGCAGCGTAGTAGACAGGGGCACTGAAGCTTTCTTT. Translating it yields CASSVVDRGTEAFF.

The CDR3 coding sequence is TGCAGTGCTAGTAACCTAGCGGGAGGCCACGAGCAGTACTTC. This translates into CSASNLAGGHEQYF. V usage is TRBV20-1 and J usage is TRBJ2-7; 11 nucleotides agree with TRBD2. The J segment lost 5 bases and the V segment lost 3 bases, leaving 6 bases of the junction unmatched. The CDR3 has 14 amino acids. In germline, CDR1 is DFQATT, CDR2 SNEGSKA (reference sequence).

There are a few counts of this clonotype. The DNA of the CDR3 is TGTGCCAGCAGCTTAGAGCGGCTTAGCTCCTACAATGAGCAGTTCTTC. Residues: CASSLERLSSYNEQFF. The chain joins TRBV7-2 to TRBJ2-1; possibly TRBD2 for D (5 bases). V was shortened by 1 base and J by 0 bases, with 10 bases between the two germline ends. The CDR3 covers 16 residues. Germline loops: CDR1 SGHTA, CDR2 FQGNSA.

The chain employs TRBV24-1 and TRBJ1-2; D call uncertain. This CDR3 has 12 residues. Per the germline V gene, CDR1 is KGHDR and CDR2 is SFDVKD. Trimming cost V 0 bases and J 8 bases, with 6 bases left between them. The CDR3 sequence: CATSDLAGGYTF. CDR3 nucleotides: TGTGCCACCAGTGATTTGGCAGGAGGCTACACCTTC.

This clonotype came up many times. V is TRBV20-1 and J is TRBJ2-1; TRBD2 agrees at 9 bases. The germline V gene encodes CDR1 DFQATT and CDR2 SNEGSKA (reference sequence). The junction had 11 bases not matched to a gene; V was cut back by 6 bases and J by 8 bases. CDR3 length: 14 residues. The chain's CDR3 is CSALGLAGGDEQFF. DNA for the CDR3: TGCAGTGCCCTGGGACTAGCTGGGGGGGATGAGCAGTTCTTC.

This chain connects TRBV11-2 to TRBJ1-2; D not certain. Between the trimmed V and J ends, which lost 2 bases and 1 base, there was a span of 5 bases. This CDR3 region has 13 residues. Germline lookup yields CDR1 SGHAT and CDR2 FQNNGV. The CDR3 bases are TGTGCCAGCAGCTTAAAGTATAACTATGGCTACACCTTC. Amino acid sequence: CASSLKYNYGYTF.

This clonotype was observed at least ten times. The chain has TRBV2 and TRBJ2-7; D is perhaps TRBD2 (5 bases). The germline V gene encodes CDR1 SNHLY and CDR2 FYNNEI. Between the trimmed V and J ends, which lost 7 bases and 0 bases, there was a span of 7 bases. The CDR3 sequence is 12 residues long. CDR3 amino acids: CASTDYSYEQYF. The CDR3 nucleotides read TGTGCCAGCACCGACTACTCCTACGAGCAGTACTTC.